The next 7 T cell receptor beta chains were all read from a single sample in a study of CD8+ T cells in alopecia areata. Alopecia areata patients gave lesional scalp punch biopsies and peripheral blood samples. Sequencing relied on a cDNA template that was reverse transcribed from extracted RNA. Sequenced by immunoSEQ multiplex PCR; TCRdb stores in-frame clones only, minus some. Here the sample spans 9,500 to 15,000 clones, 56% being singletons. The sample comprised skin. Receptor source: a human donor with alopecia areata.

V usage is TRBV5-1 and J usage is TRBJ2-1; TRBD2 agrees at 10 bases. V gave up 4 bases and J gave up 4 bases; unmatched junction bases: 5. CDR3 length: 15 amino acids. The germline gives CDR1 SGHRS, CDR2 YFSETQ. The CDR3 DNA reads TGCGCCAGCAGCCTAAAACTAGCGGGATACAATGAGCAGTTCTTC. This gives the protein CASSLKLAGYNEQFF.

The V gene is TRBV11-3, the J gene TRBJ2-2; 8 nucleotides line up with TRBD2. The CDR3 spans 15 residues. The germline V gene encodes CDR1 SGHNT and CDR2 YENEEA. V shed 3 bases, J shed 6 bases, and the junction held 6 bases outside the gene matches. CDR3 region: CASSFHGRGAGELFF. Here the CDR3 DNA reads TGTGCCAGCAGCTTCCACGGGAGGGGGGCCGGGGAGCTGTTTTTT.

In its sample, this clone was seen a few times. This chain joins TRBV4-3 and TRBJ1-4; D may be TRBD1 (6 bases). The germline V gene encodes CDR1 LGHNA and CDR2 YSLEER. The CDR3 covers 18 residues. V was pared by 4 bases and J by 0 bases, with 18 bases between. CDR3 in amino acids: CASSLNYDRNATNEKLFF. CDR3 bases: TGCGCCAGCAGCCTTAACTACGACAGGAACGCAACTAATGAAAAACTGTTTTTT.

The rearrangement links TRBV6-1 to TRBJ1-2, with D unresolved. Germline V gene data show CDR1 as MNHNS and CDR2 as SASEGT. The CDR3 consists of 13 residues. V was pared by 6 bases and J by 7 bases, with 15 bases between. The CDR3 region is CASSPQQAGGYTF. For the CDR3, the DNA is TGTGCCAGCAGCCCACAGCAGGCGGGTGGCTACACCTTC.

The rearrangement uses TRBV20-1 and TRBJ2-3, with no clear D. V gave up 2 bases and J gave up 14 bases, with 5 bases separating them. The CDR3 is made up of 8 amino acids. Germline lookup yields CDR1 DFQATT and CDR2 SNEGSKA (reference sequence). The CDR3 is CSARMGYF. The CDR3 region has the DNA TGCAGTGCTAGAATGGGGTATTTT.

The DNA of the CDR3 is TGTGCCAGCGCCACAGCGGGGGCGGTGGAGAATGGCTACACCTTC. Translation: CASATAGAVENGYTF. The rearrangement links TRBV2 to TRBJ1-2, with D perhaps matching TRBD1 (6 bases). Germline V lookup: CDR1 SNHLY, CDR2 FYNNEI. The CDR3 spans 15 residues. Trimming pared 8 bases from V and 6 bases from J, leaving 22 bases between.

The rearrangement joins TRBV6-6 to TRBJ2-1; 8 bases fit TRBD2. The CDR3 sequence is 14 residues long. Germline CDR1 and CDR2: MNHNY and SVGAGI (reference sequence). V was clipped by 6 bases and J by 4 bases; unmatched bases: 5. Here the CDR3 reads CASSRGGPYNEQFF. In DNA, the CDR3 is TGTGCCAGCAGCCGGGGGGGCCCATACAATGAGCAGTTCTTC.